These T cell receptor beta chains were read from a single sample in a study of T cell repertoires in aging, cancer and after chemotherapy. One entry per CDR3 protein, called by TCRdb with MiXCR from the multiplex PCR reads. This table holds 9,500 or so distinct CDR3 sequences, about 25% found once. Sequences were obtained from blood. These receptors were taken from a human donor in good health. CDR3s include the opening cysteine and the closing phenylalanine or tryptophan. D genes are given only for firm matches. A row's size may be missing; if present it is once, few, many or a size class.

V gene,clone size,D gene,J gene,CDR3 DNA,CDR3 protein
TRBV18,few,NA,TRBJ1-5,TGTGCCAGCTCAACCTTGGGGAGCAATCAGCCCCAGCATTTT,CASSTLGSNQPQHF
TRBV4-1,few,TRBD1,TRBJ2-7,TGCGCCAGCAGCCAAGTAGGGACAGACTACGAGCAGTACTTC,CASSQVGTDYEQYF
TRBV5-4,few,NA,TRBJ2-1,TGTGCCAGCAGCTTGAGACAGGCGACCTCCTACAATGAGCAGTTCTTC,CASSLRQATSYNEQFF
TRBV19,medium-sized,NA,TRBJ1-1,TGTGCCAGTAGTGGAGGGTGGGGTAACACTGAAGCTTTCTTT,CASSGGWGNTEAFF
TRBV5-5,NA,TRBD2,TRBJ2-1,TGTGCCAGCAGCCACCATCTATTAGCGGGAGGTTTCGACAATGAGCAGTTCTTC,CASSHHLLAGGFDNEQFF
TRBV18,NA,NA,TRBJ1-1,TGTGCCAGCTCACCAGCTACGGGGGGCTTGAACACTGAAGCTTTCTTT,CASSPATGGLNTEAFF
TRBV6-5,medium-sized,TRBD1,TRBJ1-2,TGTGCCAGCAGTCGGACAGGGACTAACTATGGCTACACCTTC,CASSRTGTNYGYTF
TRBV7-2,NA,TRBD2,TRBJ2-3,TGTGCCAGCAGGCAAGGTCTAGCGGGCACAGATACGCAGTATTTT,CASRQGLAGTDTQYF
TRBV5-5,medium-sized,NA,TRBJ2-7,TGTGCCAGCAGCTTTAGGGGCAGCTACGAGCAGTACTTC,CASSFRGSYEQYF
TRBV28,NA,NA,TRBJ2-6,TGTGCCAGCAGTCAAAGCGTGGGTTGGGCCTCCACTGGGGCCAACGTCCTGACTTTC,CASSQSVGWASTGANVLTF
TRBV5-6,few,TRBD1,TRBJ2-1,TGTGCCAGCAGCACCGGGACCGGGACAGGGAATGAGCAGTTCTTC,CASSTGTGTGNEQFF
TRBV18,medium-sized,NA,TRBJ2-7,TGTGCCAGCTCACCTGAACCCTACGAGCAGTACTTC,CASSPEPYEQYF
TRBV6-5,medium-sized,NA,TRBJ1-2,TGTGCCAGCAGCTCTTATAACTATGGCTACACCTTC,CASSSYNYGYTF
TRBV12-3/TRBV12-4,NA,NA,TRBJ1-2,TGTGCCAGCAGTTTAGCCCCAAGGGAGGCTGGCTACACCTTC,CASSLAPREAGYTF
TRBV30,medium-sized,NA,TRBJ2-2,TGTGCCACCGATTACACCGGGGAGCTGTTTTTT,CATDYTGELFF
TRBV20-1,NA,NA,TRBJ2-4,TGCAGTGCTAGGCCGGGAAGAGCCAAAAACATTCAGTACTTC,CSARPGRAKNIQYF
TRBV5-8,NA,TRBD1,TRBJ2-1,TGTGCCAGCAACTTGATTTACCGGGACAGGGAGGGTGAGCAGTTCTTC,CASNLIYRDREGEQFF
TRBV7-3,few,NA,TRBJ2-3,TGTGCCAGCAGCTTAATCGGAGGGTTCACAGATACGCAGTATTTT,CASSLIGGFTDTQYF
TRBV7-2,NA,TRBD2,TRBJ2-3,TGTGCCAGCAGCTTTGCGGGAGCTAAAACAGATACGCAGTATTTT,CASSFAGAKTDTQYF
TRBV19,medium-sized,TRBD2,TRBJ2-7,TGTGCCAGTAGTATATCCGGGAGGCCTTCCTACGAGCAGTACTTC,CASSISGRPSYEQYF
TRBV11-1,NA,NA,TRBJ2-1,TGTGCCAGCAGCTTGGGGGGCCCTCTTAGGGATGAGCAGTTCTTC,CASSLGGPLRDEQFF
TRBV6-6,NA,TRBD2,TRBJ2-2,TGTGCCAGCAGTTACTCCCCACTAGCGGGAGCTGGCGAGGAGCTGTTTTTT,CASSYSPLAGAGEELFF
TRBV13,NA,NA,TRBJ1-3,TGTGCCAGCAGCTCTCCCCCTACTATAGGCGGAAACACCATATATTTT,CASSSPPTIGGNTIYF
TRBV15,NA,NA,TRBJ2-3,TGTGCCTCCGGGGGTGGAGGGGGTGCGGCAGATACGCAGTATTTT,CASGGGGGAADTQYF
TRBV6-6,medium-sized,TRBD1,TRBJ1-2,TGTGCCAGCAGTTACGCGCCCGGAGGGGGCGCAGCGGATGGCTACACCTTC,CASSYAPGGGAADGYTF
TRBV12-3/TRBV12-4,few,NA,TRBJ1-4,TGTGCCAGCAGCTCGGCGGGCGGGGGCACTAATGAAAAACTGTTTTTT,CASSSAGGGTNEKLFF
TRBV9,few,TRBD1,TRBJ2-1,TGTGCCAGCAGCGTAGCGACAGGGGGTCAAGGTGAGCAGTTCTTC,CASSVATGGQGEQFF
TRBV20-1,few,NA,TRBJ1-2,TGCAGTGCTATAAGCAGGGGCAATGGCTACACCTTC,CSAISRGNGYTF
TRBV7-6,NA,NA,TRBJ1-1,TGTGCCAGCAGCTTAACCCCGGGTACCGCGCACACTGAAGCTTTCTTT,CASSLTPGTAHTEAFF
TRBV6-4,NA,NA,TRBJ1-1,TGTACCAGCAGTGCGACAGAGAACACTGAAGCTTTCTTT,CTSSATENTEAFF
TRBV6-7,NA,NA,TRBJ2-7,TGTGCCAGCAGTTACGGCCCGGGAGCTCTCTTCTCGTCCTCCTCTTACTACGAGCAGTACTTC,CASSYGPGALFSSSSYYEQYF
TRBV5-6,NA,NA,TRBJ2-3,TGTGCCAGCAGCTTGGCAGGGGGGAGCACAGATACGCAGTATTTT,CASSLAGGSTDTQYF
TRBV10-2,NA,TRBD2,TRBJ2-1,TGCGCCAGCAGTTGGACTAGCGGGAGAGGCAATGAGCAGTTCTTC,CASSWTSGRGNEQFF
TRBV5-1,NA,NA,TRBJ2-7,TGCGCCAGCAGCATCCGGGGCCCCGGGGACTACGAGCAGTACTTC,CASSIRGPGDYEQYF
TRBV10-3,NA,NA,TRBJ2-2,TGCGCCAGCAGTGATTACACCGGGGAGCTGTTTTTT,CASSDYTGELFF
TRBV28,few,NA,TRBJ1-3,TGTGCCAGCAGTCGAAGGGGGACAATGAGGAGATTCTCTGGAAACACCATATATTTT,CASSRRGTMRRFSGNTIYF
TRBV6-2/TRBV6-3,medium-sized,TRBD2,TRBJ2-7,TGTGCCAGCAGTTACGGAGCGGGAGGTGGCCTCGAGCAGTACTTC,CASSYGAGGGLEQYF
TRBV20-1,few,NA,TRBJ2-1,TGCAGTGCTAGAAGGACTCGCGACAATGAGCAGTTCTTC,CSARRTRDNEQFF
TRBV7-3,NA,NA,TRBJ2-2,TGTGCCAGCAGCTTAATGGTGGGAGTCGATAGCACCGGGGAGCTGTTTTTT,CASSLMVGVDSTGELFF
TRBV12-3/TRBV12-4,once,TRBD1,TRBJ1-1,TGTGCCAGCAGCACCCGCAGGGGGCGGACTGAAGCTTTCTTT,CASSTRRGRTEAFF
TRBV6-5,medium-sized,NA,TRBJ2-7,TGTGCCAGCAGTTACATCGGGGGTAGTGGGATGAGCTCCTACGAGCAGTACTTC,CASSYIGGSGMSSYEQYF
TRBV5-5,medium-sized,NA,TRBJ2-7,TGTGCCAGCAGCTTGGATGTTGGCTACGAGCAGTACTTC,CASSLDVGYEQYF
TRBV4-2,few,NA,TRBJ2-1,TGTGCCAGCAGCCAAGCTGGGGGAGAGGTCGGTGAGCAGTTCTTC,CASSQAGGEVGEQFF
TRBV7-9,NA,TRBD2,TRBJ2-5,TGTGCCAGCAGTTTAACGGGACTAGCGGGAGGGGAGGAGACCCAGTACTTC,CASSLTGLAGGEETQYF
TRBV4-1,few,NA,TRBJ1-2,TGCGCCAGCAGCCTCCCCGAGGGAGGGGAGAACTATGGCTACACCTTC,CASSLPEGGENYGYTF
TRBV12-3/TRBV12-4,few,NA,TRBJ2-1,TGTGCCAGCAGTTTCGGGAGCTCCTACAATGAGCAGTTCTTC,CASSFGSSYNEQFF
TRBV12-3/TRBV12-4,few,NA,TRBJ1-5,TGTGCCAGCAGCCCCACCTCGCTCAATCAGCCCCAGCATTTT,CASSPTSLNQPQHF
TRBV6-6,NA,NA,TRBJ2-1,TGTGCCAGCGTGGGGGGAAATGAGCAGTTCTTC,CASVGGNEQFF
TRBV7-2,few,NA,TRBJ1-1,TGTGCCAGCAGCCGCCATATGCAGGTTAACACTGAAGCTTTCTTT,CASSRHMQVNTEAFF
TRBV5-4,few,NA,TRBJ1-1,TGTGCCAGCAGCTTGGTAGGGATAAACACTGAAGCTTTCTTT,CASSLVGINTEAFF
TRBV6-1,medium-sized,TRBD1,TRBJ1-6,TGTGCCAGCAATGCGTACAGGGGAGAATCACCCCTCCACTTT,CASNAYRGESPLHF
TRBV6-5,NA,NA,TRBJ2-7,TGTGCCAGCAGCACCTGGACAGAGGGCTACGAGCAGTACTTC,CASSTWTEGYEQYF
TRBV13,NA,TRBD1,TRBJ2-7,TGTGCCAGCAGCCCGGGCGGACAGGGGTCTTACGAGCAGTACTTC,CASSPGGQGSYEQYF